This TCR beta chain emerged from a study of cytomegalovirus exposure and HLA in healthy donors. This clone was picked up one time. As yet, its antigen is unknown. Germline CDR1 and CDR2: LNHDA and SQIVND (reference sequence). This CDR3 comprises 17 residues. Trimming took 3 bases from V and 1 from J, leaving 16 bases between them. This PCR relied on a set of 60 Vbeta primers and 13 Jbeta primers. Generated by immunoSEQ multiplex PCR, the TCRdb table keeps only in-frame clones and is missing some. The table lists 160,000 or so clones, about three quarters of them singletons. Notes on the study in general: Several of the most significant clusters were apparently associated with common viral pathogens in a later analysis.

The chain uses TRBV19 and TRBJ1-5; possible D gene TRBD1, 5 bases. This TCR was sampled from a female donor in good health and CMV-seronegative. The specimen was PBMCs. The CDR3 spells CASSMQGRGISNQPQHF. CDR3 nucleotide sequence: TGTGCCAGTAGTATGCAGGGTAGAGGTATAAGCAATCAGCCCCAGCATTTT.